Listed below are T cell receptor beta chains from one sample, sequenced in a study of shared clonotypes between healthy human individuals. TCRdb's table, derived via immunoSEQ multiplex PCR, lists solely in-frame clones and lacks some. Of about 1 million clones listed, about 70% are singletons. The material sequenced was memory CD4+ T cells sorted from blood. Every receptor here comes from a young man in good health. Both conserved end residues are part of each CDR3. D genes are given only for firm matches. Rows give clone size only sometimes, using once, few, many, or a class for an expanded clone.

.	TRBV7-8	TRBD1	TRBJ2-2	CASTRDSHTGELFF	TGTGCCAGCACCCGGGACAGCCACACCGGGGAGCTGTTTTTT
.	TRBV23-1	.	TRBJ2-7	CAERVVRWQYF	TGCGCCGAACGGGTTGTAAGGTGGCAGTACTTC
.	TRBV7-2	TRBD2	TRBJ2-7	CASSLGLAGAYEQYF	TGTGCCAGCAGCTTAGGACTAGCGGGAGCCTACGAGCAGTACTTC
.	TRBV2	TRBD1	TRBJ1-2	CASSGTGGVLSGYTF	TGTGCCAGCAGCGGGACAGGGGGCGTCTTAAGTGGCTACACCTTC
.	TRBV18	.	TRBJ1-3	CASSFPHSGNTIYF	TGTGCCAGCTCATTCCCCCACTCTGGAAACACCATATATTTT
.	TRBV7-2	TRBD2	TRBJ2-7	CASSSFGREYGEQYF	TGTGCCAGCAGCTCGTTTGGGCGGGAGTATGGCGAGCAGTACTTC
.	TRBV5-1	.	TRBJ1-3	CASRLGGTGNTIYF	TGCGCCAGCAGGTTGGGCGGAACTGGAAACACCATATATTTT
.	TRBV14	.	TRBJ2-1	CASSQGDSKYNEQFF	TGTGCCAGCAGCCAAGGGGACTCAAAATACAATGAGCAGTTCTTC
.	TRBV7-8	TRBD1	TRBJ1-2	CASSLGVLDREEGGYTF	TGTGCCAGCAGCTTAGGGGTACTCGACAGGGAGGAAGGTGGCTACACCTTC
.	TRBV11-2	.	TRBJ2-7	CASSLAAGDYEQYF	TGTGCCAGCAGCTTAGCGGCAGGTGATTACGAGCAGTACTTC
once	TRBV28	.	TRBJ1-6	CASSPAGGPYNSPLHF	TGTGCCAGCAGTCCGGCGGGGGGACCCTATAATTCACCCCTCCACTTT
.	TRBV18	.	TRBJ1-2	CASSPTANEYYGYTF	TGTGCCAGCTCACCGACTGCGAATGAGTACTATGGCTACACCTTC
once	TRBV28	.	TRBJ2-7	CASSLREEQYF	TGTGCCAGCAGTTTACGGGAAGAGCAGTACTTC
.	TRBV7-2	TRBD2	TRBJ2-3	CASSPQTSSRTGTQYF	TGTGCCAGCAGCCCCCAGACTAGCAGCCGCACGGGTACGCAGTATTTT
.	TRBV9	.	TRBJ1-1	CASSPRGGFSEAFF	TGTGCCAGCAGCCCCCGGGGCGGGTTTAGTGAAGCTTTCTTT
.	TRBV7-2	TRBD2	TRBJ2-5	CASSSGTRKETQYF	TGTGCCAGCTCCTCCGGGACTAGGAAAGAGACCCAGTACTTC
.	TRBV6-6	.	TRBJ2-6	CASSPATVGANVLTF	TGTGCCAGCAGTCCTGCTACCGTGGGGGCCAACGTCCTGACTTTC
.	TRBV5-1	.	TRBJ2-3	CASSSTTDTQYF	TGCGCCAGCAGCTCGACTACAGATACGCAGTATTTT
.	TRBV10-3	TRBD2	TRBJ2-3	CAIKKTSGSTDTQYF	TGTGCCATCAAGAAGACTAGCGGGAGCACAGATACGCAGTATTTT
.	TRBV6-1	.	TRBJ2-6	CASRGGLGANVLTF	TGTGCCAGCAGGGGGGGTCTTGGGGCCAACGTCCTGACTTTC
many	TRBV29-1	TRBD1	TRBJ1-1	CSLRTGRTEAFF	TGCAGCCTGCGGACAGGGCGGACTGAAGCTTTCTTT
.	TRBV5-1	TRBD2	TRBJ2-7	CASSSGGRYEQYF	TGCGCCAGCAGCTCGGGGGGGCGATACGAGCAGTACTTC
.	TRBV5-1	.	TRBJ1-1	CASGEALNTEAFF	TGCGCCAGCGGGGAGGCCTTGAACACTGAAGCTTTCTTT
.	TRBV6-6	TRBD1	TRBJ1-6	CASSTGDSQLHF	TGTGCCAGCAGTACCGGGGACAGTCAGCTCCACTTT
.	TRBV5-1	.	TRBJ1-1	CASSFGAGAGTEAFF	TGCGCCAGCAGCTTTGGGGCAGGGGCTGGGACTGAAGCTTTCTTT
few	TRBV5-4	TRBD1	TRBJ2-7	CASSDKQGYEQYF	TGTGCCAGCAGCGACAAACAGGGGTACGAGCAGTACTTC
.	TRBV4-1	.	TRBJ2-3	CASSQVGIRGTNTDTQYF	TGCGCCAGCAGCCAAGTCGGGATCCGGGGTACCAACACAGATACGCAGTATTTT
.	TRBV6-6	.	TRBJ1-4	CASSSVGEKLFF	TGTGCCAGCAGTTCAGTAGGGGAAAAACTGTTTTTT
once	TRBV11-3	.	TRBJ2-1	CASSFRGKDTQFF	TGTGCCAGCAGCTTTAGGGGTAAGGACACGCAGTTCTTC
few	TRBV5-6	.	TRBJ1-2	CASSLTLLANYGYTF	TGTGCCAGCAGCTTGACGTTGCTGGCTAACTATGGCTACACCTTC
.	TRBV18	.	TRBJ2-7	CASSPGTGYYEQYF	TGTGCCAGCTCACCAGGGACTGGCTACTACGAGCAGTACTTC
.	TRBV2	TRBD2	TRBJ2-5	CASSSSTPGLPQETQYF	TGTGCCAGCAGTTCCTCGACCCCGGGACTACCCCAAGAGACCCAGTACTTC
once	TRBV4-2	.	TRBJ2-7	CASSQDRVYAYEQYF	TGTGCCAGCAGCCAAGACAGGGTTTACGCCTACGAGCAGTACTTC
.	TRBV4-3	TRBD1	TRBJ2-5	CASSQTGAETQYF	TGCGCCAGCAGCCAAACAGGGGCAGAGACCCAGTACTTC
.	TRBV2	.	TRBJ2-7	CAIKGGTATYEQYF	TGTGCCATCAAAGGGGGGACAGCCACCTACGAGCAGTACTTC
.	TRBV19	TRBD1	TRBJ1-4	CASTTGEFYEKLFF	TGTGCCAGTACGACAGGGGAGTTTTATGAAAAACTGTTTTTT
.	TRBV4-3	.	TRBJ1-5	CASSQDGWEGQPQHF	TGCGCCAGCAGCCAAGATGGTTGGGAGGGGCAGCCCCAGCATTTT
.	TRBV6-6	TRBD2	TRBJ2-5	CASSYSSLAGSGTQYF	TGTGCCAGCAGTTACTCCTCACTAGCGGGATCGGGGACCCAGTACTTC
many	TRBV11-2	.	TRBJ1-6	CASSLSYNSPLHF	TGTGCCAGCAGCCTCTCCTATAATTCACCCCTCCACTTT
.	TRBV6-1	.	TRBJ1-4	CASKSLGEKLFF	TGTGCCAGCAAATCCCTGGGTGAAAAACTGTTTTTT
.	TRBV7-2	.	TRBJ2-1	CASSLGSASSANEQFF	TGTGCCAGCAGCTTAGGTTCGGCTAGCAGCGCGAATGAGCAGTTCTTC
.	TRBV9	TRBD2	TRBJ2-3	CASSVRASGPFTDTQYF	TGTGCCAGCAGCGTAAGGGCTAGCGGGCCATTCACAGATACGCAGTATTTT
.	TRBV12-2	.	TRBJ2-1	CASRLYTSGRRFDNEQFF	TGTGCAAGTCGCTTGTACACTAGCGGGAGGAGGTTTGACAATGAGCAGTTCTTC